This TCR beta chain comes out of a study of blood T cell repertoires in COVID-19. Study-wide context: Specimens from acute and convalescent COVID-19 originated in the United States, Italy and Spain.

The table lists this clone with a count of one. Clones were read by immunoSEQ multiplex PCR, and TCRdb kept only the in-frame ones, dropping some. The table includes about 200,000 clones, 83% detected once. This CDR3 spans 14 amino acids. The germline V gene encodes CDR1 MNHEY and CDR2 SVGAGI. Trimming removed 6 bases from V and 8 bases from J, with 16 bases in between. The clonotype originates from a woman in her forties or fifties who had been exposed to COVID-19. Source material: PBMCs or T cells enriched from blood (not recorded which). J is TRBJ1-4 and V is TRBV6-5, with D possibly matching TRBD1 (5 bases). The CDR3 DNA is TGTGCCAGCAGCTCCCGGGGGGGAGAAGAAAAACTGTTTTTT. This encodes CASSSRGGEEKLFF.